The source of this T cell receptor (beta chain) is a study of vaccination and CD4 T cells after COVID-19. On the study more broadly: Post-diagnosis, post-COVID samples were collected after a median 101 days, ranging 35 to 161. Cultures that served as controls received a CEFX pool, an HIV-1 Nef pool, or no peptide.

Germline CDR1 reads WNHNN; CDR2 reads SYGVQD (reference sequence). With 6 bases clipped from V and 7 bases from J, the junction kept 7 bases outside the gene matches. The CDR3 is made up of 14 amino acids. Oncomine TCR Beta short-read sequencing was applied to DNA from cultured CD4+ T cells. TCRdb re-called the PCR reads through MiXCR, storing one row per CDR3 protein. This table holds about 20,000 distinct CDR3 sequences, approximately 38% found once. Study-wide findings and caveats: Convalescent patients' clones that were vaccine-specific were spike mono-reactive in 304 of 307 cases.

The time point denotes: late sampling 161 to 241 days after vaccination in a few convalescent patients. Treatment: roughly 10-day PBMC culture with coronavirus spike peptide pools or control peptides (ViraFEST assay). PBMCs were cultured at two million per well with roughly 10 IU/ml IL-2 and approximately 10 ug/ml peptide pools. Note on this clonotype: The antigen remains unidentified.

The chain joins TRBV10-1 to TRBJ2-2, with 8 nucleotides matching TRBD2. The TCR comes from a human donor who had recovered from COVID-19. The source was CD4+ T cells from blood, cultured in vitro, collected about 7 months after SARS-CoV-2 vaccination. CDR3 sequence: CASSQREFGGELFF. CDR3 sequence (DNA): TGCGCCAGCAGCCAGCGGGAGTTCGGCGGGGAGCTGTTTTTT.